The rows below give T cell receptor beta chains drawn from one sample of a study of T cells in Graves' hyperthyroidism and ophthalmopathy. TCRdb re-called the multiplex PCR reads with MiXCR, one entry per CDR3 protein. The sample carries 480,000 or so distinct CDR3 sequences, about 46% recorded once. The source material was peripheral blood or thyroid tissue (not recorded which). The receptors stem from an adult woman with Graves' disease, either hyperthyroidism or ophthalmopathy (not recorded which). Each CDR3 is given with its conserved first and last residue. The D gene is left open where the match is weak. Rows give clone size only sometimes, using once, few, many, or a class for an expanded clone.

V gene	D gene	clone size	J gene	CDR3 protein	CDR3 DNA
TRBV6-5	NA	many	TRBJ1-1	CASSNRLTEAFF	TGTGCCAGCAGCAACAGGCTGACTGAAGCTTTCTTT
TRBV5-4	TRBD2	many	TRBJ2-5	CASSHGLAAQETQYF	TGTGCCAGCAGCCACGGACTAGCGGCACAAGAGACCCAGTACTTC
TRBV7-2	NA	NA	TRBJ1-1	CASIQKVGGTTNTEAFF	TGTGCCAGCATACAGAAGGTAGGCGGGACAACGAACACTGAAGCTTTCTTT
TRBV7-9	TRBD1	many	TRBJ2-7	CASSPLARGHSEQYF	TGTGCCAGCAGCCCCCTAGCTAGGGGGCACAGCGAGCAGTACTTC
TRBV20-1	TRBD1	NA	TRBJ1-5	CSATTPQGVNQPQHF	TGCAGTGCTACCACCCCACAGGGGGTCAATCAGCCCCAGCATTTT
TRBV6-6	TRBD2	many	TRBJ2-2	CASRGLAANTGELFF	TGTGCCAGCAGGGGACTAGCAGCGAACACCGGGGAGCTGTTTTTT
TRBV15	NA	NA	TRBJ1-3	CATSRDPGHGNTIYF	TGTGCCACCAGCAGAGACCCGGGACACGGAAACACCATATATTTT
TRBV2	TRBD1	NA	TRBJ1-5	CASRQGDNQPQHF	TGTGCCAGCCGACAGGGAGACAATCAGCCCCAGCATTTT
TRBV7-8	TRBD1	many	TRBJ1-1	CASRTPGQGRAAEAFF	TGTGCCAGCAGAACTCCGGGACAGGGGCGAGCGGCTGAAGCTTTCTTT
TRBV9	NA	NA	TRBJ1-6	CASSVEPRSTNNSPLHF	TGTGCCAGCAGCGTAGAGCCGAGATCGACGAATAATTCACCCCTCCACTTT
TRBV5-1	TRBD1	many	TRBJ2-7	CASSGTGGSYEQYF	TGCGCCAGCAGCGGCACAGGGGGGTCGTACGAGCAGTACTTC
TRBV29-1	NA	many	TRBJ2-7	CSVGGSSYEQYF	TGCAGCGTGGGGGGTAGCTCCTACGAGCAGTACTTC
TRBV2	NA	few	TRBJ2-7	CASILGGTVFEQYF	NA
TRBV11-2	TRBD1	many	TRBJ1-5	CASSLNGQGGNQPQHF	TGTGCCAGCAGCTTAAACGGACAGGGAGGCAATCAGCCCCAGCATTTT
TRBV11-2	TRBD2	NA	TRBJ2-7	CASRTSGTYEQYF	TGTGCCAGCAGGACTAGCGGGACCTACGAGCAGTACTTC
TRBV7-2	NA	many	TRBJ1-3	CASSLAGSSSGNTIYF	TGTGCCAGCAGCTTAGCAGGCAGCAGCTCTGGAAACACCATATATTTT
TRBV6-4	NA	NA	TRBJ1-6	CASSMSRYNSPLHF	TGTGCCAGCTCTATGTCACGGTATAATTCACCCCTCCACTTT
TRBV10-3	NA	NA	TRBJ1-2	CAISESASRANYGCTF	TGTGCCATCAGTGAGTCGGCCTCAAGAGCTAACTATGGCTGCACCTTC
TRBV20-1	NA	many	TRBJ2-5	CSPFEGQETQYF	TGCAGCCCCTTTGAGGGACAAGAGACCCAGTACTTC
TRBV7-8	TRBD1	few	TRBJ2-7	CASNVRGGGSYEQYF	TGTGCCAGCAACGTACGAGGGGGCGGATCCTACGAGCAGTACTTC
TRBV20-1	TRBD2	once	TRBJ2-1	CSARLAGGYNEQFF	TGCAGTGCTAGACTAGCGGGGGGCTACAATGAGCAGTTCTTC
TRBV20-1	TRBD1	few	TRBJ1-1	CSAGGQLNTEAFF	TGCAGTGCTGGGGGACAGCTGAACACTGAAGCTTTCTTT
TRBV15	TRBD1	once	TRBJ2-5	CATSRESGTGFQETQYF	TGTGCCACCAGCAGAGAATCCGGGACAGGGTTCCAAGAGACCCAGTACTTC
TRBV19	TRBD1	many	TRBJ2-7	CASSGRDSYEQYF	TGTGCCAGTAGTGGCCGGGACAGCTACGAGCAGTACTTC
TRBV4-1	NA	few	TRBJ1-4	CASSQNRQSNEKLFF	TGCGCCAGCAGCCAAAATAGGCAGTCTAATGAAAAACTGTTTTTT
TRBV29-1	NA	few	TRBJ2-7	CSLLRGWYF	TGCAGCTTGCTCCGGGGGTGGTACTTC